This is a list of T cell receptor beta chains from one sample in a study of shared clonotypes between healthy human individuals. Data came from immunoSEQ multiplex PCR; TCRdb stores just in-frame clones and leaves some out. The table has about 2.4 million clones, approximately 93% seen once. Sequenced material: naive CD4+ T cells from PBMCs. The receptor source for this set is a man aged 18-30 years in good health. Some clones in this sample may be carry-over from other donors' samples. Both conserved end residues are part of each CDR3. Fields, in order: CDR3 length, V gene, J gene, D gene, clone size, CDR3 protein, CDR3 DNA. The D gene is left open where the match is weak. Part of the rows lack a size; the others show once, few, many or a class for expanded clones.

14,TRBV2,TRBJ2-7,TRBD1,NA,CASVAAGGFYEQYF,TGTGCCAGCGTCGCGGCAGGGGGTTTCTACGAGCAGTACTTC
17,TRBV7-3,TRBJ1-3,NA,NA,CASSWDYIPYSGNTIYF,TGTGCCAGCAGCTGGGACTATATACCGTACTCGGGAAACACCATATATTTT
13,TRBV29-1,TRBJ2-2,TRBD1,NA,CSAGQGNTGELFF,TGCAGCGCCGGACAGGGGAACACCGGGGAGCTGTTTTTT
15,TRBV7-2,TRBJ2-3,NA,NA,CASSLPGSRADTQYF,TGTGCCAGCAGCTTACCGGGGTCACGGGCAGATACGCAGTATTTT
15,TRBV19,TRBJ2-1,TRBD2,once,CASTETSGIRNEQFF,TGTGCCAGTACCGAGACTAGCGGGATTAGGAATGAGCAGTTCTTC
15,TRBV5-1,TRBJ2-7,TRBD1,NA,CASSPGTAESYEQYF,TGCGCCAGCAGCCCAGGGACAGCGGAGTCCTACGAGCAGTACTTC
15,TRBV4-2,TRBJ2-7,NA,NA,CASSQDLSLVYEQYF,TGTGCCAGCAGCCAAGATCTAAGTCTGGTCTACGAGCAGTACTTC
16,TRBV6-5,TRBJ2-7,TRBD2,NA,CASSYPGTSGRYEQYF,TGTGCCAGCAGTTACCCCGGGACTAGCGGGCGCTACGAGCAGTACTTC
17,TRBV5-7,TRBJ1-6,TRBD1,NA,CASSLVPSDRGQSPLHF,TGTGCCAGCAGCTTGGTACCCTCTGACAGGGGGCAATCACCCCTCCACTTT
15,TRBV5-1,TRBJ1-1,TRBD1,NA,CASSSQGAGGTEAFF,TGCGCCAGCAGCTCGCAGGGGGCAGGGGGAACTGAAGCTTTCTTT
13,TRBV18,TRBJ2-7,NA,NA,CASSSRQSYEQYF,TGTGCCAGCTCATCACGGCAATCCTACGAGCAGTACTTC
15,TRBV5-1,TRBJ2-2,NA,once,CASSPLTPNTGELFF,TGCGCCAGCAGCCCGTTGACTCCGAACACCGGGGAGCTGTTTTTT
14,TRBV7-8,TRBJ2-3,NA,NA,CASSLAERSDTQYF,TGTGCCAGCAGCTTAGCCGAGAGGTCAGATACGCAGTATTTT
14,TRBV14,TRBJ2-7,NA,NA,CASSPLGGSYEQYF,TGTGCCAGCAGCCCCCTTGGGGGATCCTACGAGCAGTACTTC
17,TRBV4-1,TRBJ2-7,NA,once,CASSQAPPGGISYEQYF,TGCGCCAGCAGCCAAGCTCCCCCCGGGGGAATCTCCTACGAGCAGTACTTC
14,TRBV4-2,TRBJ1-1,NA,once,CASSQVRVLAEAFF,TGTGCCAGCAGCCAAGTCCGAGTGTTAGCTGAAGCTTTCTTT
16,TRBV2,TRBJ2-7,NA,once,CASSEGVPGVSYEQYF,TGTGCCAGCAGTGAAGGGGTCCCAGGGGTAAGCTACGAGCAGTACTTC
16,TRBV28,TRBJ2-1,TRBD2,NA,CASRYGTSGFYNEQFF,TGTGCCAGCAGATATGGGACTAGCGGCTTCTACAATGAGCAGTTCTTC
10,TRBV19,TRBJ2-3,NA,NA,CASGRDTQYF,TGTGCCAGTGGACGAGATACGCAGTATTTT
15,TRBV10-3,TRBJ1-1,NA,once,CAISDPTLGNTEAFF,TGTGCCATCAGTGACCCGACCCTCGGGAACACTGAAGCTTTCTTT
15,TRBV21-1,TRBJ2-7,NA,NA,CASSIGTGGPYEQYF,TGTGCCAGCAGCATCGGGACAGGGGGGCCCTACGAGCAGTACTTC
15,TRBV27,TRBJ1-1,NA,NA,CASRRHRDMNTEAFF,TGTGCCAGCAGAAGACACAGGGACATGAACACTGAAGCTTTCTTT
16,TRBV21-1,TRBJ2-1,NA,NA,CASSCSSLGEYNEQFF,TGTGCCAGCAGCTGTTCTTCCCTAGGGGAGTACAATGAGCAGTTCTTC
15,TRBV2,TRBJ2-1,TRBD2,NA,CASGPAGGSINEQFF,TGTGCCAGCGGGCCAGCGGGAGGGTCTATCAATGAGCAGTTCTTC
9,TRBV29-1,TRBJ1-1,NA,NA,CSVDTEAFF,TGCAGCGTGGACACTGAAGCTTTCTTT
16,TRBV27,TRBJ2-3,TRBD1,NA,CASSSPGQLGTDTQYF,TGTGCCAGCAGTTCTCCGGGACAGTTAGGCACAGATACGCAGTATTTT